This T cell receptor beta chain originates from a study of blood T cell repertoires in COVID-19. Measured with immunoSEQ multiplex PCR; TCRdb has only the in-frame clones, and not every one. This table has more than 300,000 clones, roughly 87% appearing once. CDR3 length: 17 residues. Germline V gene sequence: CDR1 SGHTA, CDR2 FQGTGA. Trimming at V came to 3 bases and at J to 0 bases, leaving 5 bases not matched to a gene. Sequencing was carried out using PBMCs or T cells enriched from blood (not recorded which). The clonotype was recovered from a woman aged 25 to 39 who had recovered from COVID-19. The J gene is TRBJ2-6, the V gene TRBV7-3; TRBD1 agrees at 7 bases. The CDR3 spells CASSFRTGSSGANVLTF. The CDR3 region has the DNA TGTGCCAGCAGCTTCAGGACAGGCAGCTCTGGGGCCAACGTCCTGACTTTC.